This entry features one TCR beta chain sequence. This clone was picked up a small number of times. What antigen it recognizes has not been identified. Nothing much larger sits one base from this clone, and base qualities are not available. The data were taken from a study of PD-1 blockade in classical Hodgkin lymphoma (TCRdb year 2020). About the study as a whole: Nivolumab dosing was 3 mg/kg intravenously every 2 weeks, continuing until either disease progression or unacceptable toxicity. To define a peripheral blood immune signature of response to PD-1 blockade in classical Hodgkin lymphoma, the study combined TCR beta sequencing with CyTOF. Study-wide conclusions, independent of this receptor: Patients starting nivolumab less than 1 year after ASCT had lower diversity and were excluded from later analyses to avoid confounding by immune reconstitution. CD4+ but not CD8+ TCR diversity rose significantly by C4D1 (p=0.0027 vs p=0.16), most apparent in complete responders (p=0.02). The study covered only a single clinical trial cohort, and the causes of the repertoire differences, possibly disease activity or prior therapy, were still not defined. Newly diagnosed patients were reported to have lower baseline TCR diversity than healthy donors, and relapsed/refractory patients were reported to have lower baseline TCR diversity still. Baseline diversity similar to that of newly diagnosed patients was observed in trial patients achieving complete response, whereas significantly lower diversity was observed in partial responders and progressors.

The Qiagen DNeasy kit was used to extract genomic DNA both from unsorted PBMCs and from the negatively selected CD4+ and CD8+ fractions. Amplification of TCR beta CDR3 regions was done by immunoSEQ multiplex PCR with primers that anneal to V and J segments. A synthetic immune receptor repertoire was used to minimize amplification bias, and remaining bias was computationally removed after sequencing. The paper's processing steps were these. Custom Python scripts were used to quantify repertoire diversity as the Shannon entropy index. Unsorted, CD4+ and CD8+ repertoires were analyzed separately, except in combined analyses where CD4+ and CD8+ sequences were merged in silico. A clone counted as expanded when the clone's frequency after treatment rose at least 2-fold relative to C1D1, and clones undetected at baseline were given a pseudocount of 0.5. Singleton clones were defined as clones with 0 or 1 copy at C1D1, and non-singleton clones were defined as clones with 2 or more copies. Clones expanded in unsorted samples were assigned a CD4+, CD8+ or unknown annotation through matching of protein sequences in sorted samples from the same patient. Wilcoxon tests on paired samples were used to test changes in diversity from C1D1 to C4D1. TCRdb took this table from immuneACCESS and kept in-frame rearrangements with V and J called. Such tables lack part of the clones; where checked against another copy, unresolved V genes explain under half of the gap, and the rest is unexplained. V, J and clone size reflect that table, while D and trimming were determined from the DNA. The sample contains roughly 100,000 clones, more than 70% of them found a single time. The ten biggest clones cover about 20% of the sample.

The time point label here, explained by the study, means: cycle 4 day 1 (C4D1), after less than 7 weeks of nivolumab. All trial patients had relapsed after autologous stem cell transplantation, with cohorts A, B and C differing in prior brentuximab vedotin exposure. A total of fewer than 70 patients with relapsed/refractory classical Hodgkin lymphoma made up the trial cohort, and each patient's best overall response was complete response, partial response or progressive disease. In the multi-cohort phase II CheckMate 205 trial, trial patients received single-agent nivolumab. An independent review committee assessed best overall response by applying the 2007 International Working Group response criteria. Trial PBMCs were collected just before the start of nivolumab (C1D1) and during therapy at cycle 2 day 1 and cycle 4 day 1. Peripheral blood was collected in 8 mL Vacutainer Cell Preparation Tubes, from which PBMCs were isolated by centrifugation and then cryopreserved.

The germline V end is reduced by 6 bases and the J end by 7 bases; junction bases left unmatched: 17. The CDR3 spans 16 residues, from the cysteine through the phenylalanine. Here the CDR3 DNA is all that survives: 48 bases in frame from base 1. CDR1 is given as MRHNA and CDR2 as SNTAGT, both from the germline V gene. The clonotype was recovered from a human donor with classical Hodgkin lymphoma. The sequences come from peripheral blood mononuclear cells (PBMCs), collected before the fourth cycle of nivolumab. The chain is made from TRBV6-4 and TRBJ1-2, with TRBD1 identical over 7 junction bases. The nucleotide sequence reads TGTGCCAGCAGACCGACAGGGACGTCTTCCATTCTTGGCTACACCTTC. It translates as CASRPTGTSSILGYTF.